These 6 T cell receptor beta chains share one sample of origin, sequenced in a study of blood T cell repertoires in COVID-19. Assay: immunoSEQ multiplex PCR; the TCRdb copy retains only in-frame clones and omits some. The table lists about 220,000 clones, about four fifths of them singletons, with under 1.5% in the top ten. The specimen sequenced was PBMCs or T cells enriched from blood (not recorded which). Source of these receptors: a woman between 40 and 55 years old with acute COVID-19.

This rearrangement joins TRBV12-3 or TRBV12-4 to TRBJ1-1; D not resolved. The CDR3 covers 12 residues. Trimming removed 2 bases at V and 8 bases at J, with 9 bases between. The CDR3 loop is CASSLWQKEAFF. The CDR3 DNA is TGTGCCAGCAGTTTATGGCAGAAGGAAGCTTTCTTT.

The gene calls are TRBV3-1 (or the pseudogene TRBV3-2) and TRBJ1-1; 9 nucleotides align to TRBD1. Looked up from germline, CDR1 is LGHDT and CDR2 is YNNKEL (reference sequence). CDR3 length equals 13 residues. V trimming: 6 bases; J trimming: 3 bases; junction bases outside the gene matches: 2. CDR3 DNA sequence: TGTGCCAGCAGTGGACAGGGGTACACTGAAGCTTTCTTT. It is translated as CASSGQGYTEAFF.

This clone has just a few counts. The chain uses TRBV24-1 and TRBJ2-4; D remains unclear. CDR1 and CDR2 (germline): KGHDR, SFDVKD. The V and J ends lost 3 bases and 7 bases respectively, with 9 bases between them. The CDR3 is made up of 13 amino acids. The CDR3 here is CATSDPRLNIQYF. CDR3 bases: TGTGCCACCAGTGATCCTCGACTGAACATTCAGTACTTC.

This chain joins TRBV7-9 and TRBJ1-5; D may be TRBD1 (6 bases). The germline gives CDR1 SEHNR, CDR2 FQNEAQ (reference sequence). Trimming stripped 0 bases from V and 7 bases from J, with 13 bases between. This CDR3 region has 15 residues. The CDR3 here is CASSLADRPWQPQHF. CDR3 sequence (DNA): TGTGCCAGCAGCTTAGCAGACAGGCCGTGGCAGCCCCAGCATTTT.

The chain couples TRBV3-1 (or the pseudogene TRBV3-2) to TRBJ1-1, with TRBD1 matching over 7 bases. Trimming at V came to 6 bases and at J to 4 bases, leaving 8 bases not matched to a gene. Germline V lookup: CDR1 LGHDT, CDR2 YNNKEL (reference sequence). CDR3 size: 14 residues. This CDR3 is CASSFRDRVTEAFF. The CDR3 coding sequence is TGTGCCAGCAGTTTCCGAGACAGGGTCACTGAAGCTTTCTTT.

This clone was counted between two and nine times. This chain uses TRBV7-9 with TRBJ1-2; D remains unclear. This CDR3 is 17 amino acids long. Trimming shortened V by 4 bases and J by 1 base, and 19 bases separated the two germline ends. Germline values: CDR1 SEHNR, CDR2 FQNEAQ (reference sequence). CDR3 loop: CASSSIALGVDNYGYTF. In DNA form, the CDR3 reads TGTGCCAGCAGCTCGATAGCCCTTGGAGTCGATAACTATGGCTACACCTTC.